This T cell receptor beta chain was profiled in a study of T cell changes during pregnancy in multiple sclerosis. CDR3 length: 12 residues. Trimming pared 11 bases from V and 1 base from J, leaving 11 bases between. The germline V gene has CDR1 SEHNR and CDR2 FQNEAQ (reference sequence). Produced via immunoSEQ multiplex PCR; TCRdb's table is partial and in-frame only. The table records over 55,000 clones, 80% to 95% of them present only once. This chain connects TRBV7-9 to TRBJ1-1; TRBD1 is a possible D gene (5 bases). The sample in question was CD8+ T cells from peripheral blood mononuclear cells, obtained in the third trimester of pregnancy. This clonotype was sampled from a female donor in good health, enrolled as a control in a pregnancy study. The CDR3 loop is CAGALGNTEAFF. DNA for the CDR3: TGTGCCGGGGCCTTAGGGAACACTGAAGCTTTCTTT.